The rows below give T cell receptor beta chains drawn from one sample of a study of a mutant IDH1 vaccine in newly diagnosed glioma. Clones were sequenced by immunoSEQ multiplex PCR, and TCRdb holds only the in-frame ones, with some missing. The sample yields approximately 16,000 clones, roughly 95% seen once. The material was peripheral blood mononuclear cells (PBMCs), obtained from a glioma patient treated with radiotherapy, temozolomide or both. The receptors were gathered from a woman aged 18-29 years with glioma. Some clones in this sample may be carry-over from other donors' samples. Each CDR3 is given with its conserved first and last residue. Each record gives: V gene, J gene, clone size, D gene, CDR3 DNA, CDR3 protein. The D gene is left open where the match is weak. Clone size appears in some rows only: once, few, many, or a class for an expanded clone.

V gene: TRBV7-9; J gene: TRBJ2-5; clone size: NA; D gene: NA; CDR3 DNA: TGTGCCAGCACCGAACAGGGATGGGAGACCCAGTACTTC; CDR3 protein: CASTEQGWETQYF
V gene: TRBV4-1; J gene: TRBJ2-7; clone size: NA; D gene: NA; CDR3 DNA: TGCGCCAGCAGCCAATCCCCTTTAGGGCATCTCTACGAGCAGTACTTC; CDR3 protein: CASSQSPLGHLYEQYF
V gene: TRBV15; J gene: TRBJ1-2; clone size: NA; D gene: NA; CDR3 DNA: TGTGCCACCAGCAGAGGTTACTATGGCTACACCTTC; CDR3 protein: CATSRGYYGYTF
V gene: TRBV30; J gene: TRBJ2-7; clone size: NA; D gene: TRBD2; CDR3 DNA: TGTGCCTGGAGTGCGGGTGCGGGAGACGAGCAGTACTTC; CDR3 protein: CAWSAGAGDEQYF
V gene: TRBV7-5; J gene: TRBJ2-5; clone size: NA; D gene: NA; CDR3 DNA: TGTGCCAGAAGCTTGTCGGACAGACAAGAGACCCAGTACTTC; CDR3 protein: CARSLSDRQETQYF
V gene: TRBV2; J gene: TRBJ1-4; clone size: NA; D gene: NA; CDR3 DNA: TGTGCCAGCAGTGAATGGAGGTCGGGGGAAAAACTGTTTTTT; CDR3 protein: CASSEWRSGEKLFF
V gene: TRBV27; J gene: TRBJ2-1; clone size: NA; D gene: TRBD2; CDR3 DNA: TGTGCCAGCAGTTCGGGGACTAGCGGAGACAATGAGCAGTTCTTC; CDR3 protein: CASSSGTSGDNEQFF
V gene: TRBV29-1; J gene: TRBJ2-7; clone size: NA; D gene: TRBD1; CDR3 DNA: TGCAGCGTTGAAGGTGGGACAGGGGGCTACGAGCAGTACTTC; CDR3 protein: CSVEGGTGGYEQYF
V gene: TRBV5-1; J gene: TRBJ2-3; clone size: NA; D gene: NA; CDR3 DNA: TGCGCCAGCAGGCCCGAGGGCCTAAGCACAGATACGCAGTATTTT; CDR3 protein: CASRPEGLSTDTQYF
V gene: TRBV4-3; J gene: TRBJ1-4; clone size: NA; D gene: NA; CDR3 DNA: TGCGCCAGCAGCGTGGGAGGGCAGGCAGCTGAAAAACTGTTTTTT; CDR3 protein: CASSVGGQAAEKLFF
V gene: TRBV12-5; J gene: TRBJ1-1; clone size: NA; D gene: NA; CDR3 DNA: TGTGCTAGTGGTTTCGTCTTGCCTGGCTCCACTGAAGCTTTCTTT; CDR3 protein: CASGFVLPGSTEAFF
V gene: TRBV30; J gene: TRBJ1-5; clone size: NA; D gene: NA; CDR3 DNA: TGTGCCTGGAGTGGGCAGGGACTGACAGATCAGCCCCAGCATTTT; CDR3 protein: CAWSGQGLTDQPQHF
V gene: TRBV2; J gene: TRBJ1-4; clone size: NA; D gene: NA; CDR3 DNA: TGTGCCAGCAGGACGACAGTAATAAATGAAAAACTGTTTTTT; CDR3 protein: CASRTTVINEKLFF
V gene: TRBV18; J gene: TRBJ2-7; clone size: NA; D gene: TRBD2; CDR3 DNA: TGTGCCAGCTCGCCTAGCGGGACCGAGCAGTACTTC; CDR3 protein: CASSPSGTEQYF
V gene: TRBV10-3; J gene: TRBJ2-1; clone size: NA; D gene: TRBD2; CDR3 DNA: TGTGCCATCAGTGAACGAACTAGCGGGGGCTACAATGAGCAGTTCTTC; CDR3 protein: CAISERTSGGYNEQFF
V gene: TRBV2; J gene: TRBJ1-4; clone size: NA; D gene: NA; CDR3 DNA: TGTGCCAGCAGGACCCAGGGTTATTTAAATGAAAAACTGTTTTTT; CDR3 protein: CASRTQGYLNEKLFF
V gene: TRBV6-1; J gene: TRBJ2-1; clone size: NA; D gene: NA; CDR3 DNA: TGTGCCAGCAGTGAATCCCTAGCCGTATACAATGAGCAGTTCTTC; CDR3 protein: CASSESLAVYNEQFF
V gene: TRBV6-6; J gene: TRBJ1-5; clone size: NA; D gene: NA; CDR3 DNA: TGTGCCAGCAATACGTCACCCTTTGAGCCCCAGCATTTT; CDR3 protein: CASNTSPFEPQHF
V gene: TRBV5-6; J gene: TRBJ2-1; clone size: once; D gene: NA; CDR3 DNA: TGTGCCAGCAGCTTCCCGAGCAGTGAGCAGTTCTTC; CDR3 protein: CASSFPSSEQFF
V gene: TRBV7-9; J gene: TRBJ1-6; clone size: NA; D gene: TRBD1; CDR3 DNA: TGTGCCAGCAGCTCGACAGGACAGGGAACGGCACCCCTCCACTTT; CDR3 protein: CASSSTGQGTAPLHF
V gene: TRBV4-2; J gene: TRBJ2-3; clone size: NA; D gene: TRBD2; CDR3 DNA: TGTGCCAGCAGCCGAAAGCGGGAGTATCCAGATACGCAGTATTTT; CDR3 protein: CASSRKREYPDTQYF
V gene: TRBV19; J gene: TRBJ1-5; clone size: NA; D gene: NA; CDR3 DNA: TGTGCCAGTAGTATAGTTACCCAAGAAGGGCCCCAGCATTTT; CDR3 protein: CASSIVTQEGPQHF
V gene: TRBV5-5; J gene: TRBJ2-3; clone size: NA; D gene: NA; CDR3 DNA: TGTGCCAGCAGCTTGCAGGGAGTGATGCCAGATACGCAGTATTTT; CDR3 protein: CASSLQGVMPDTQYF
V gene: TRBV5-1; J gene: TRBJ2-2; clone size: NA; D gene: NA; CDR3 DNA: TGCGCCAGCAGCCCTGGACAGGCGACCGGGGGGCTGTTTTTT; CDR3 protein: CASSPGQATGGLFF
V gene: TRBV19; J gene: TRBJ1-2; clone size: once; D gene: NA; CDR3 DNA: TGTGCCAGTAGTCGACCGTCGGGGGAGACAGGTGGCTACACCTTC; CDR3 protein: CASSRPSGETGGYTF